The present TCR beta chain was sequenced within a study of T-cell memory formation after mild COVID-19. Across the study: TCR clusters were mostly donor specific.

The germline V gene has CDR1 MNHNS and CDR2 SASEGT. This CDR3 has 16 amino acids. V lost 4 bases to trimming and J lost 6 bases, with 16 bases between them. Whole-study findings and limits: Clones shrinking from day 15 to 85 showed even CD4/CD8 mixes; later expanders tilted CD4+. In second-wave clones peaking day 37, SARS-CoV-2 specificity remained unconfirmed. CD4+ contracting clones lay mainly in CM and EM, CD8+ ones in EMRA.

Each CDR3 protein gets one entry after TCRdb re-called the 5' RACE reads with MiXCR. This table has about 260,000 distinct CDR3 sequences, 8% to 10% appearing once. A note on this clonotype: The target antigen is unknown.

This sequence originates from a man aged 18 to 29 who had mild COVID-19 (a few samples of this study predate the infection). Cell type and time point are not known. The sequenced sample consisted of PBMCs or a T cell subset sorted from them (not recorded which). The chain carries TRBV6-1 and TRBJ1-6; TRBD1 is a possible D gene (5 bases). CDR3 sequence (DNA): TGTGCCAGCAGTGGGCCGGACATCCCGGGTAATTCACCCCTCCACTTT. Protein product: CASSGPDIPGNSPLHF.